The table lists the clone carrying this T cell receptor beta chain with a few counts. Its antigen is unknown. There were likely unrecorded immune exposures, though donors were nominally healthy when sampled. This entry is derived from a study of cytomegalovirus exposure and HLA in healthy donors. About the study: Earlier results showed 90 million to 120 million unique TCR beta sequences derived from approximately 180 million T cells.

Points from the study as a whole: Data from an earlier analysis indicated that most TCR beta V segments were productive either about 90% or about 30% of the time. Many donors carried some public TCRs, although rarity characterized most TCR sequences.

PCR amplification relied on 60 Vbeta primers (plus 13 Jbeta primers). Sequencing was performed with immunoSEQ multiplex PCR; in TCRdb, only in-frame clones are kept and a portion is missing. The top ten hold 2.5% to 3.5% of the sample, which has about 150,000 clones, roughly 64% seen once. CDR3 length equals 16 residues. The trim removed 3 bases at V and 5 bases at J, leaving 12 bases unmatched. Germline CDR1 reads LNHDA; CDR2 reads SQIVND (reference sequence). The clonotype originates from a woman aged 30 to 39 in good health and CMV-seropositive. The sequencing sample was made of PBMCs. The chain combines TRBV19 with TRBJ1-2, with 7 bases lining up with TRBD1. The DNA of the CDR3 is TGTGCCAGTAGTATTATGCAGGGGGACACCCTTTATGGCTACACCTTC. Encoded protein: CASSIMQGDTLYGYTF.